This T cell receptor beta chain was identified in a study of shared clonotypes between healthy human individuals. This CDR3 has 14 residues. Germline assignment: CDR1 MGHRA and CDR2 YSYEKL. Trimming took 4 bases from V and 6 from J, leaving 14 bases between them. CD45RO negativity and positive selection for CCR7 defined naive CD8 cells, a population that excluded terminally differentiated effector memory CD45RA+ cells. The protocol was immunoSEQ multiplex PCR, while the TCRdb copy is restricted to in-frame clones and leaves out a portion. The data contain roughly 2,000,000 clones, roughly 94% of them singletons.

The chain carries TRBV4-1 and TRBJ2-3, with D perhaps matching TRBD1 or TRBD2 (6 bases each). The material sequenced was naive CD8+ T cells sorted from blood. The TCR sequence derives from a man aged 18 to 29 in good health. The CDR3 protein is CASSLGGGEDTQYF. In DNA form, the CDR3 reads TGCGCCAGCAGCCTCGGGGGCGGGGAGGATACGCAGTATTTT.